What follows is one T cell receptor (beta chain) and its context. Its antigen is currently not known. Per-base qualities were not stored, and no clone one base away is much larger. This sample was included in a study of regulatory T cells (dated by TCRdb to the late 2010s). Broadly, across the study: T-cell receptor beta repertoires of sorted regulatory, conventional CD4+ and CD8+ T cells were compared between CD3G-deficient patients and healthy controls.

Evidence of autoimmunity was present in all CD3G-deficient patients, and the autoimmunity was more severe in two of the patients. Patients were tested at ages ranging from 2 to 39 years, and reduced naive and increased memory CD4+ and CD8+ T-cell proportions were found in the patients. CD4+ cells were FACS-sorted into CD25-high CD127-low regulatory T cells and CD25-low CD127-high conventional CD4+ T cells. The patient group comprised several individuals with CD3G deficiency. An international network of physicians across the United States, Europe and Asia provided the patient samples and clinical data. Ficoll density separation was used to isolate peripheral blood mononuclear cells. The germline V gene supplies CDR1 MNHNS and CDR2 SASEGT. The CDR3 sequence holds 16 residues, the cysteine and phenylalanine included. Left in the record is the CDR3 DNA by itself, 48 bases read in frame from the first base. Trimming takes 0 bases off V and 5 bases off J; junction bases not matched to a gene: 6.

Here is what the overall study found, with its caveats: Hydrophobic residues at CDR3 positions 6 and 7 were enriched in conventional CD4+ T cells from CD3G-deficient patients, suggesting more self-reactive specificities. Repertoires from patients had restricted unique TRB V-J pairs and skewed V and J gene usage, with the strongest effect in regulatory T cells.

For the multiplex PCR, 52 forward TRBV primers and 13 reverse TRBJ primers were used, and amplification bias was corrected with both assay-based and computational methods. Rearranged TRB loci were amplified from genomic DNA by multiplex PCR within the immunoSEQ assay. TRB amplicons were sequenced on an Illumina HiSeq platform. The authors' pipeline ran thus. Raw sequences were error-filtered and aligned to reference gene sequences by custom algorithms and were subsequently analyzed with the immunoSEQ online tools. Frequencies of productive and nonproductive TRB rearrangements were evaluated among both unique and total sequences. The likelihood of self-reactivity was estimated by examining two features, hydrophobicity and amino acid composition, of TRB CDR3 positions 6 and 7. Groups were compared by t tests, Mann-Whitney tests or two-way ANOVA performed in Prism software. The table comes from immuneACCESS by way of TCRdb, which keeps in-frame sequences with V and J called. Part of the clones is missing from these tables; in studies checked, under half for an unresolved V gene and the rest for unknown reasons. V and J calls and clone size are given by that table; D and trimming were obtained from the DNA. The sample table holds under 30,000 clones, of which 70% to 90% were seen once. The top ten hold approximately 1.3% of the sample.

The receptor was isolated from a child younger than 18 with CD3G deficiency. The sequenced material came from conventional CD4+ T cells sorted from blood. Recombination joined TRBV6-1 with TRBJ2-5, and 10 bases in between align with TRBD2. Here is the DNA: TGTGCCAGCAGTGAAGCGCGGACTAGCGGAGGGGAGACCCAGTACTTC. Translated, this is CASSEARTSGGETQYF.